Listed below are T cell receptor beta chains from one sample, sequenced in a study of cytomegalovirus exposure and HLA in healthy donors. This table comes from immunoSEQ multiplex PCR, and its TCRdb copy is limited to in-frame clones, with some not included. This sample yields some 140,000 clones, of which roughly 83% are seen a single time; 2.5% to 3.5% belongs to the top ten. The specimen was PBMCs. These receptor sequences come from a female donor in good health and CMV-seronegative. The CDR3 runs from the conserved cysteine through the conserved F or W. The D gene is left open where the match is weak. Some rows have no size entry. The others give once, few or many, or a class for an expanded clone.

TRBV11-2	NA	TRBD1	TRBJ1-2	TGTGCCAGCAGATCGACAGGGCGCGGCTACACCTTC	CASRSTGRGYTF
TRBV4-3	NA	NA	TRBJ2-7	TGCGCCAGCAGCCTCCGGGACAATCTCTACGAGCAGTACTTC	CASSLRDNLYEQYF
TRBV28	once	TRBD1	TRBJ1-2	TGTGCCAGCAACAGACAGGGGGCAGTTTATGGCTACACCTTC	CASNRQGAVYGYTF
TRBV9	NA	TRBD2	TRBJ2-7	TGTGCCAGAACAACTGTGACTAGCGGGAACCCCGGTGCCTACGAGCAGTACTTC	CARTTVTSGNPGAYEQYF
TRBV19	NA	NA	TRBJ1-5	TGTGCCACAGCACAGAGAGATCAGCCCCAGCATTTT	CATAQRDQPQHF
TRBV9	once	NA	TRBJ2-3	TGTGCCAGCAGCGTAGGCGCTAGAAGAGATACGCAGTATTTT	CASSVGARRDTQYF
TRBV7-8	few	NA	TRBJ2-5	TGTGCCAGCAGCCCCCGCGGTGGGGGCCTTCGAGAGACCCAGTACTTC	CASSPRGGGLRETQYF
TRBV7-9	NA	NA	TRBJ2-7	TGTGCCAGCAGCTTAGAACCAGGATGGGACGAGCAGTACTTC	CASSLEPGWDEQYF
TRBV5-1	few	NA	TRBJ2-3	TGCGCCAGCAGCCGGGAACCGAGCACAGATACGCAGTATTTT	CASSREPSTDTQYF
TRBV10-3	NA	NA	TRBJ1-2	TGTGCCACACGCCCCCAGGGAGGGTATGGCTACACCTTC	CATRPQGGYGYTF
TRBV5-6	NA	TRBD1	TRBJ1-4	TGTGCCAGCAGCTTGGCCCGGACAGGGGGCTATGAAAAACTGTTTTTT	CASSLARTGGYEKLFF
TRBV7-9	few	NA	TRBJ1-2	TGTGCCAGCAGCTTGTGGGAGCGCCAAGCTAACTATGGCTACACCTTC	CASSLWERQANYGYTF
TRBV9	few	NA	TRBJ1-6	TGTGCCAGCAGCTTCGGGGGGCTAGATAATTCACCCCTCCACTTT	CASSFGGLDNSPLHF
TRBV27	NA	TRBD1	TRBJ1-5	TGTGCCAGCAGGGGGACAGGGAACAATCAGCCCCAGCATTTT	CASRGTGNNQPQHF
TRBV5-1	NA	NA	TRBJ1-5	TGCGCCAGCAGCTTGGATCCGGTTCAGCCCCAGCATTTT	CASSLDPVQPQHF
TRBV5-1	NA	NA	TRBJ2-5	TGCGCCAGCAGCTTATATATCCAAGAGACCCAGTACTTC	CASSLYIQETQYF
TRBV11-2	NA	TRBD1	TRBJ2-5	TGTGCCAGCAGCTCCCCCTGGACAGGGGCAGGGGAGACCCAGTACTTC	CASSSPWTGAGETQYF
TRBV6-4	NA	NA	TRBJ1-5	TGTGCCAGCAGCCGAGAGCGGGGTACTCAGCCCCAGCATTTT	CASSRERGTQPQHF
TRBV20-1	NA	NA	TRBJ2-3	TGCAGCCTCAGGGACTTGGATACGCAGTATTTT	CSLRDLDTQYF
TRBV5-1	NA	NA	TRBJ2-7	TGCGCCAGCAGCTCAGGGGGGACCTACGAGCAGTACTTC	CASSSGGTYEQYF
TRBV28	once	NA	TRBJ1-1	TGTGCCAGCAGTTTACCCAGGACAACACTGAACACTGAAGCTTTCTTT	CASSLPRTTLNTEAFF
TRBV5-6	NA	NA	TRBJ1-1	TGTGCCAGCAGCTTGGGCGTGAGTATGGGCCCCTTCACTCCAGCTTTCTTT	CASSLGVSMGPFTPAFF
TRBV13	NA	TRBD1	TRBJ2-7	TGTGCCAGCAGCTTACCGGACAGGGACTACGAGCAGTACTTC	CASSLPDRDYEQYF
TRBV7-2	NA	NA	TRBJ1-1	TGTGCCAGCAGCTTACCGAGATTGTACGGGAAGGAGGAAGCTTTCTTT	CASSLPRLYGKEEAFF
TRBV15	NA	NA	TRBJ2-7	TGTGCCACCAGCACTGGATACGGACTGTCCTACGAGCAGTACTTC	CATSTGYGLSYEQYF
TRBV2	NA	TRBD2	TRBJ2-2	TGTGCCAGCAGTGTACTAGCGGGAACCGGGGAGCTGTTTTTT	CASSVLAGTGELFF
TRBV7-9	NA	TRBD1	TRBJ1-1	TGTGCCAGCAGCTTAGTCAGGGGGAGCCCGAACACTGAAGCTTTCTTT	CASSLVRGSPNTEAFF
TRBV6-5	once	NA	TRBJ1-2	TGTGCCAGCAGCCGAGGAGATGGCTACACCTTC	CASSRGDGYTF
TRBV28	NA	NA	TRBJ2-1	TGTGCCAGCAGTTCCTGGCTAGCAGCGTTCTTC	CASSSWLAAFF
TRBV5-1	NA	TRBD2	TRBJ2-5	TGCGCCAGCAGCAGGTGGGGACTAGAAGAGACCCAGTACTTC	CASSRWGLEETQYF
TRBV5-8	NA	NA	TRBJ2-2	TGTGCCAGCAGCTTCTACGGGAAGGGGGACACCGGGGAGCTGTTTTTT	CASSFYGKGDTGELFF
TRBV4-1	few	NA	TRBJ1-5	TGCGCCAGCAGCCAAGCGGGGGTGGGTAGAAATCAGCCCCAGCATTTT	CASSQAGVGRNQPQHF
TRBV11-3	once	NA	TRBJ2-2	TGTGCCAGCAGCTCCGACACCGGGGAGCTGTTTTTT	CASSSDTGELFF
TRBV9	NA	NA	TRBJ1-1	TGTGCCAGCAGCGTAGAGGGGTGGGGGAACACTGAAGCTTTCTTT	CASSVEGWGNTEAFF
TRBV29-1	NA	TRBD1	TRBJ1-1	TGCAGCGTCGGGACAGGGGCTGAAGCTTTCTTT	CSVGTGAEAFF
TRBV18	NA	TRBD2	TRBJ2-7	TGTGCCAGCTCACCACAGCAGCGGGGCGACTCCTACGAGCAGTACTTC	CASSPQQRGDSYEQYF
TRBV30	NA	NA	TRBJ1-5	TGCGCCTGGAGTGTAAGCAGCAATCAGCCCCAGCATTTT	CAWSVSSNQPQHF
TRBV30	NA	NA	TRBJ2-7	TGTGCCTGGAGTCCCAAAGCGGTATCCTACGAGCAGTACTTC	CAWSPKAVSYEQYF
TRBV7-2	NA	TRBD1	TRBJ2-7	TGTGCCAGCAGCCCTACCGGACAGGGCCTCTACGAGCAGTACTTC	CASSPTGQGLYEQYF
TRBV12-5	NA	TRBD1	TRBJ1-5	TGTGCTAGTGGTATAGAACACAGGGGGCCCCAGCATTTT	CASGIEHRGPQHF
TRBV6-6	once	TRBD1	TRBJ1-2	TGTGCCAGCAGTCGACAGGGAATTGGAGGCTGCACCTTC	CASSRQGIGGCTF
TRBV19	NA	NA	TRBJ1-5	TGTGCCAGTAGTCTTCTAAGAAATCAGCCCCAGCATTTT	CASSLLRNQPQHF
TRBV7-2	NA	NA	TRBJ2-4	TGTGCCAGCAGCTTAGCGGGGCCCAGTGAGTACTTC	CASSLAGPSEYF
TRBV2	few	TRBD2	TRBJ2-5	TGTGCCAGCACCCAGACTAGCGGCGAGACCCAGTACTTC	CASTQTSGETQYF
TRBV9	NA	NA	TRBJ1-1	TGTGCCAGCAGCGTACGGGACACCGAGGGATGGAACACTGAAGCTTTCTTT	CASSVRDTEGWNTEAFF